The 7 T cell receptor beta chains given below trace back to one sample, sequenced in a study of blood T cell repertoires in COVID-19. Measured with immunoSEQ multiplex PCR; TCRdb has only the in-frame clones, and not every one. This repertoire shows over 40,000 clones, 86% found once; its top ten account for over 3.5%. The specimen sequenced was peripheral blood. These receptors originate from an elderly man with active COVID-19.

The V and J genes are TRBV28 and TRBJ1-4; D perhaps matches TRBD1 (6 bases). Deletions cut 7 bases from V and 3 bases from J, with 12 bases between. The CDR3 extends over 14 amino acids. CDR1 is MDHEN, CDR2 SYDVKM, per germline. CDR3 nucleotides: TGTGCCAGCACCAGGGGTGCTGCTAATGAAAAACTGTTTTTT. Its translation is CASTRGAANEKLFF. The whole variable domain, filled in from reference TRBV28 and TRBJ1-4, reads DVKVTQSSRYLVKRTGEKVFLECVQDMDHENMFWYRQDPGLGLRLIYFSYDVKMKEKGDIPEGYSVSREKKERFSLILESASTNQTSMYLCASTRGAANEKLFFGSGTQLSVL.

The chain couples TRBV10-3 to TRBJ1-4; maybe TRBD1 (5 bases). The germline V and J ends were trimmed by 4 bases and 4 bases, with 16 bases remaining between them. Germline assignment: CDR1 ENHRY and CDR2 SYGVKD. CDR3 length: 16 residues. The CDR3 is CAISGQKTASNEKLFF. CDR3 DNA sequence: TGTGCCATCAGTGGCCAGAAGACAGCTAGTAATGAAAAACTGTTTTTT.

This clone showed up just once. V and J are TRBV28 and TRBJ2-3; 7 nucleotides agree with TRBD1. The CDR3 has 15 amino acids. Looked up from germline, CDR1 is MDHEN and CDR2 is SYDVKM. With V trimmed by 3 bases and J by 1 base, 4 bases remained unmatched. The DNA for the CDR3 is TGTGCCAGCAGTTTCTTTAGGGGGCGCACAGATACGCAGTATTTT. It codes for CASSFFRGRTDTQYF.

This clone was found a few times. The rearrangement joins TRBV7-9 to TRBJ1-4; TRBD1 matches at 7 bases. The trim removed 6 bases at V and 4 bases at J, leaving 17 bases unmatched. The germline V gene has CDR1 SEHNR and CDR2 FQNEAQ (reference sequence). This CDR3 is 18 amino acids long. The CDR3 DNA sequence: TGTGCCAGCAGATCTTATCCTTCCACCGGGACAGTTAATGAAAAACTGTTTTTT. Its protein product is CASRSYPSTGTVNEKLFF. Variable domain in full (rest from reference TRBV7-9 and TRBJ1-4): DTGVSQNPRHKITKRGQNVTFRCDPISEHNRLYWYRQTLGQGPEFLTYFQNEAQLEKSRLLSDRFSAERPKGSFSTLEIQRTEQGDSAMYLCASRSYPSTGTVNEKLFFGSGTQLSVL.

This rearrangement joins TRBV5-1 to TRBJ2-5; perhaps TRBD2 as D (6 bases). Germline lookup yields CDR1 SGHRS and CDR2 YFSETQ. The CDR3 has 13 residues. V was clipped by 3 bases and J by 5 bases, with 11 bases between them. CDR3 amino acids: CASSSIAEETQYF. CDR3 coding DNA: TGCGCCAGCAGCTCTATAGCGGAGGAGACCCAGTACTTC.

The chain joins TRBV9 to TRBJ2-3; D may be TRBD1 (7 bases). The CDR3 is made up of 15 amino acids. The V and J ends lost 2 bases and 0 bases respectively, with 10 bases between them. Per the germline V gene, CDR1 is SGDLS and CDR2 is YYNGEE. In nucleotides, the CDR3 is TGTGCCAGCAGCGTGACAGGGACTAGCACAGATACGCAGTATTTT. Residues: CASSVTGTSTDTQYF.

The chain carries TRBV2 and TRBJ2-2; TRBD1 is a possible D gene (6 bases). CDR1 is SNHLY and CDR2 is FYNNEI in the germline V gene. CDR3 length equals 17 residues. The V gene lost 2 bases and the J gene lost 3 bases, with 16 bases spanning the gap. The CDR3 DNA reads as TGTGCCAGCAGTGAACCTCGCTGGGGGCCAGACACCGGGGAGCTGTTTTTT. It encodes CASSEPRWGPDTGELFF.